This TCR beta chain was captured in a study of blood T cell repertoires in COVID-19. Study-level background: Sites in the United States, Italy and Spain provided acute and convalescent COVID-19 samples. The cDNA or gDNA used as material had been derived from T cells, B-cell-depleted T cells, or PBMCs.

Source study methods: Amplified reference gene primers provided the basis for estimating nucleated cell counts. Method: immunoSEQ multiplex PCR; TCRdb's copy keeps in-frame clones and lacks some. For V, J and clone size, that table is used; D and trimming come from the DNA. The sample includes roughly 100,000 clones, around 83% seen only once; the top ten take roughly 15%. Trimming left V 8 bases short and J 0 bases short, with 8 bases between. This CDR3 has 13 residues. The germline V gene has CDR1 LGHNT and CDR2 FRNRAP. Input material: peripheral blood. This rearrangement joins TRBV12-5 to TRBJ1-3, with D maybe TRBD1 (5 bases). The source of this sequence is a woman older than 75 with acute or convalescent COVID-19. The chain's CDR3 is CASRGGSGNTIYF. The CDR3, as DNA: TGTGCTAGTCGGGGGGGCTCTGGAAACACCATATATTTT.